A single sample gave rise to the 2 T cell receptor beta chains below, sequenced in a study of cytomegalovirus exposure and HLA in healthy donors. The PCR made use of 60 Vbeta and 13 Jbeta primers. Assay: immunoSEQ multiplex PCR; the TCRdb copy retains only in-frame clones and omits some. The sample consists of around 150,000 clones, approximately 79% of them appearing once. What was sequenced was PBMCs. All receptors come from a male donor in good health and CMV-seronegative.

The rearrangement uses TRBV5-1 and TRBJ2-1, with 10 bases matching TRBD2. The CDR3 sequence is 16 residues long. CDR1 is SGHRS, CDR2 YFSETQ, per germline. V gave up 4 bases and J gave up 6 bases; unmatched junction bases: 10. This CDR3 reads CASSPVVAGGANEQFF. CDR3 nucleotide sequence: TGCGCCAGCAGCCCTGTCGTAGCGGGGGGTGCCAATGAGCAGTTCTTC.

The CDR3 region has the DNA TGTGCCAGCAGCCCCAGGTCGGCAGGGGGACCATATAGCAATCAGCCCCAGCATTTT. It yields the protein CASSPRSAGGPYSNQPQHF. The chain has TRBV5-8 and TRBJ1-5; the match to TRBD1 covers 7 bases. Per the germline V gene, CDR1 is SGHTS and CDR2 is YDEGEE. The CDR3 has 19 residues. V was clipped by 4 bases and J by 0 bases; unmatched bases: 16.